Listed here are 15 T cell receptor beta chains from one sample, sequenced in a study of blood T cell repertoires in COVID-19. The method was immunoSEQ multiplex PCR; TCRdb's version includes in-frame clones alone and lacks a portion of them. The sample comprises 60,000 to 90,000 clones, less than 85% of which are singletons, and 22% rests with the top ten. The source material was peripheral blood. These receptors came from a man aged 55 to 70 with acute or convalescent COVID-19.

The sample holds a few counts of this clone. Other nucleotide sequences from this sample produce the same CDR3. The V call is TRBV5-4, the J call TRBJ1-3; D unclear. Germline V gene data show CDR1 as SGHNT and CDR2 as YYREEE (reference sequence). The CDR3 sequence is 15 residues long. Trimming shortened V by 0 bases and J by 0 bases, and 7 bases separated the two germline ends. The CDR3 nucleotides read TGTGCCAGCAGCTTGGACGCGAGCTCTGGAAACACCATATATTTT. Translation gives CASSLDASSGNTIYF.

The chain joins TRBV11-2 to TRBJ2-1; D is unclear. CDR1 SGHAT and CDR2 FQNNGV come from the germline V gene. CDR3 length equals 17 residues. V lost 5 bases, J lost 6 bases, and 23 bases lay in between. The CDR3 is CASSTRGESPDPNEQFF. CDR3 DNA sequence: TGTGCCAGCAGCACCCGAGGTGAAAGTCCTGACCCCAATGAGCAGTTCTTC.

The gene calls are TRBV6-5 and TRBJ2-2; D is unresolved. The V gene's germline CDR1 is MNHEY and CDR2 SVGAGI. The length of the CDR3 is 13 residues. The V and J ends lost 0 bases and 7 bases respectively, with 6 bases between them. DNA of the CDR3: TGTGCCAGCAGTTACTCCGTCGGCGGGGAGCTGTTTTTT. Its protein is CASSYSVGGELFF.

V usage is TRBV19 and J usage is TRBJ2-7; D call uncertain. CDR1 and CDR2 (germline): LNHDA, SQIVND (reference sequence). The CDR3 extends over 15 amino acids. The V and J ends lost 0 bases and 1 base respectively, with 10 bases between them. CDR3 sequence reads: CASSIEARPSYEQYF. CDR3 bases: TGTGCCAGTAGTATAGAAGCCAGGCCTTCCTACGAGCAGTACTTC.

V is TRBV2 and J is TRBJ1-1; no clear D gene. Trimming shortened V by 7 bases and J by 0 bases, and 12 bases separated the two germline ends. The V gene's germline CDR1 is SNHLY and CDR2 FYNNEI. The CDR3 is made up of 14 amino acids. CDR3 coding DNA: TGTGCCAGCAATATAGAAAAAATGAACACTGAAGCTTTCTTT. Residues: CASNIEKMNTEAFF. The whole variable domain, remainder taken from reference TRBV2 and TRBJ1-1, is EPEVTQTPSHQVTQMGQEVILRCVPISNHLYFYWYRQILGQKVEFLVSFYNNEISEKSEIFDDQFSVERPDGSNFTLKIRSTKLEDSAMYFCASNIEKMNTEAFFGQGTRLTVV.

The gene calls are TRBV10-1 and TRBJ2-7; 11 positions match TRBD1. The CDR3 runs 15 residues. Germline V gene lookup returns CDR1 WNHNN and CDR2 SYGVQD (reference sequence). Trimming at V came to 6 bases and at J to 3 bases, leaving 7 bases not matched to a gene. This CDR3 reads CASSGQGAICYEQYV. The CDR3 DNA reads as TGCGCCAGCAGCGGACAGGGGGCGATTTGCTACGAGCAGTACGTC.

The count of this clone is one. The CDR3 reads CASSEWSSQGGETQYF. Here the CDR3 DNA reads TGTGCCAGTAGTGAGTGGAGTAGCCAGGGAGGAGAGACCCAGTACTTC. The chain combines TRBV19 with TRBJ2-5; the D gene is possibly TRBD2 (6 bases). In germline, CDR1 is LNHDA, CDR2 SQIVND (reference sequence). This CDR3 region has 16 residues. V shed 5 bases and J shed 4 bases, with 20 bases lying between them.

J is TRBJ2-1 and V is TRBV5-4; TRBD2 is a possible D gene (5 bases). Germline lookup yields CDR1 SGHNT and CDR2 YYREEE (reference sequence). CDR3 size: 16 residues. Trimming removed 1 base at V and 9 bases at J, with 20 bases between. The CDR3 spells CASSLPPGGEKGEQFF. Written as DNA, the CDR3 is TGTGCCAGCAGCTTGCCCCCCGGAGGAGAGAAGGGTGAGCAGTTCTTC.

CDR3 residues: CASSGRQGSTEAFF. The CDR3 DNA reads TGTGCCAGCAGCGGTAGACAGGGGTCCACTGAAGCTTTCTTT. The chain has TRBV9 and TRBJ1-1; 8 bases are a match to TRBD1. This CDR3 region has 14 residues. Trimming at V came to 3 bases and at J to 4 bases, leaving 5 bases not matched to a gene. CDR1 is SGDLS, CDR2 YYNGEE, per germline.

This clone has only a few counts. CDR3 coding DNA: TGTGCCAGCAGCTTCCGACAGGGGGCCTACGAGCAGTACGTC. Its protein product is CASSFRQGAYEQYV. This chain connects TRBV5-6 to TRBJ2-7, with 9 nucleotides matching TRBD1. The CDR3 length is 14 residues. V gave up 2 bases and J gave up 2 bases; unmatched junction bases: 2. CDR1 is SGHDT and CDR2 is YYEEEE in the germline V gene.

The rearrangement links TRBV15 to TRBJ1-2; 7 bases map to TRBD1. Germline lookup yields CDR1 LNHNV and CDR2 YYDKDF (reference sequence). This CDR3 spans 14 amino acids. J lost 6 bases, V lost 4 bases, and 8 bases had no gene match. The CDR3 DNA reads TGTGCCACCAGCAACAGGGGACAGCTAAATGGCTACACCTTC. Translating it yields CATSNRGQLNGYTF.

This clone was counted only a few times. V is TRBV12-3 or TRBV12-4 and J is TRBJ2-1; TRBD1 is a possible D gene (5 bases). The ends were cut back, 2 bases at V and 10 bases at J, with 6 bases in the middle. There are 11 residues in the CDR3. CDR3 protein: CASSLRGEQFF. The CDR3 coding sequence is TGTGCCAGCAGTTTAAGGGGAGAGCAGTTCTTC.

The chain links TRBV12-3 or TRBV12-4 to TRBJ2-1; TRBD1 aligns across 12 bases. The CDR3 contains 13 residues. V trimming: 5 bases; J trimming: 15 bases; junction bases outside the gene matches: 8. CDR3 sequence (DNA): TGTGCCAGCAGTAAGGGACAGGGGGCCGTACGGTTCTTC. Translating gives CASSKGQGAVRFF.

This sequence joins TRBV5-1 and TRBJ2-2; maybe TRBD1 (5 bases). CDR3 length: 16 amino acids. Germline V lookup: CDR1 SGHRS, CDR2 YFSETQ. The germline V and J ends were trimmed by 0 bases and 6 bases, with 15 bases remaining between them. The CDR3 spells CASSLGAQGSPGELFF. In DNA form, the CDR3 reads TGCGCCAGCAGCTTGGGTGCTCAGGGTTCACCCGGGGAGCTGTTTTTT.

This chain connects TRBV2 to TRBJ1-1; TRBD1 matches at 7 bases. Trimming took 2 bases from V and 6 from J; bases not matched to a gene: 6. The CDR3 spans 14 residues. Per germline, CDR1 SNHLY and CDR2 FYNNEI. CDR3 sequence reads: CASSEFVTGPEAFF. The CDR3 coding sequence is TGTGCCAGCAGTGAATTTGTGACAGGGCCTGAAGCTTTCTTT.